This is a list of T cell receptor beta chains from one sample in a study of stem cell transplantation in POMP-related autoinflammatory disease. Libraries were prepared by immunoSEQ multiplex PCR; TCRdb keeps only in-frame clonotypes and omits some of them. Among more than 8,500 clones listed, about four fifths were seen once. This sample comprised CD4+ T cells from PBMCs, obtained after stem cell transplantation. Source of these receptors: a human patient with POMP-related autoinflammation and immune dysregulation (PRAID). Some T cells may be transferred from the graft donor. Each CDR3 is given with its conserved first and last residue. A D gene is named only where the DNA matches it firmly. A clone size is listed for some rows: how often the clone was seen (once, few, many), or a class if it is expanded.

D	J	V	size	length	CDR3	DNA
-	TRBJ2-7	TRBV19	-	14	CASSIGTVFSEQYF	TGTGCCAGTAGTATAGGGACAGTCTTCAGTGAGCAGTACTTC
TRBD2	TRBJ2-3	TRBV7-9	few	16	CASSLDGTSGRYTQYF	TGTGCCAGCAGCTTAGACGGGACTAGCGGGAGATATACGCAGTATTTT
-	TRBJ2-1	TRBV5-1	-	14	CASSLLAARNEQFF	TGCGCCAGCAGCTTGCTAGCCGCTCGCAATGAGCAGTTCTTC
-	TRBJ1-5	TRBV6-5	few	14	CASSYSGGAQPQHF	TGTGCCAGCAGTTACTCAGGGGGGGCTCAGCCCCAGCATTTT
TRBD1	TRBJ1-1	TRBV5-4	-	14	CASSTGTDYTEAFF	TGTGCCAGCAGCACCGGGACAGATTACACTGAAGCTTTCTTT
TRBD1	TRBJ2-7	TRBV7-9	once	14	CASSLEGAFYEQYF	TGTGCCAGCAGCTTAGAGGGGGCCTTCTACGAGCAGTACTTC
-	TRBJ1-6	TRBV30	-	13	CAWWGEGNSPLHF	TGTGCCTGGTGGGGGGAGGGTAATTCACCCCTCCACTTT
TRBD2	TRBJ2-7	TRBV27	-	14	CASSFAGVGYEQYF	TGTGCCAGCAGTTTTGCGGGAGTGGGCTACGAGCAGTACTTC
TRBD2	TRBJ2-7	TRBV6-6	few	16	CASTLPGRTSGYEQYF	TGTGCCAGCACCCTTCCCGGGAGGACTAGCGGCTACGAGCAGTACTTC
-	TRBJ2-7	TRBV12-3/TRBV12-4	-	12	CASSLSRVEQYF	TGTGCCAGCAGTTTGTCTCGGGTAGAGCAGTACTTC
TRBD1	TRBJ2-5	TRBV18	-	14	CASSRTGQRETQYF	TGTGCCAGCTCAAGGACGGGACAGCGGGAGACCCAGTACTTC
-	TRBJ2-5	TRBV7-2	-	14	CASSSTTRAETQYF	TGTGCCAGCAGCTCCACAACCAGGGCCGAGACCCAGTACTTC
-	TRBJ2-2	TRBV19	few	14	CASNRSPNTGELFF	TGTGCCAGTAATCGCAGCCCGAACACCGGGGAGCTGTTTTTT
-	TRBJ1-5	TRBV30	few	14	CAWARRGGGQPQHF	TGTGCCTGGGCTCGGCGGGGGGGCGGGCAGCCCCAGCATTTT
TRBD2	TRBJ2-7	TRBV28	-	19	CASSPEGLFSSGGKNEQYF	TGTGCCAGCAGTCCCGAGGGACTTTTCTCAAGCGGGGGGAAGAACGAGCAGTACTTC
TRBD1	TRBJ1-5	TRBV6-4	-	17	CASSDYPDRGSNQPQHF	TGTGCCAGCAGTGACTATCCGGACAGGGGAAGCAATCAGCCCCAGCATTTT
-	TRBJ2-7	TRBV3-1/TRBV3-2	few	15	CASCPGFPSSYEQYF	TGTGCCAGCTGCCCTGGTTTCCCGTCCTCCTACGAGCAGTACTTC
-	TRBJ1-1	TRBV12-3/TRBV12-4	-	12	CASSFNTGEAFF	TGTGCCAGCAGTTTCAACACAGGGGAAGCTTTCTTT
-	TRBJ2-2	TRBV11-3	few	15	CASSLRLSNTGELFF	TGTGCCAGCAGCTTGAGGCTGTCGAACACCGGGGAGCTGTTTTTT
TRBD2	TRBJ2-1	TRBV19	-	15	CASSMRTSDYNEQFF	TGTGCCAGTAGTATGCGGACTAGCGACTACAATGAGCAGTTCTTC
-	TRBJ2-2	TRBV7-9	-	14	CASSGSRDTGELFF	TGTGCCAGCAGCGGGTCGCGAGACACCGGGGAGCTGTTTTTT
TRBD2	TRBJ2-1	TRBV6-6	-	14	CASKYEREHNEQFF	TGTGCCAGCAAGTACGAGCGGGAACACAATGAGCAGTTCTTC
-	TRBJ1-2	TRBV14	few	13	CASSPRWESGYTF	TGTGCCAGCAGCCCTAGGTGGGAGTCTGGCTACACCTTC
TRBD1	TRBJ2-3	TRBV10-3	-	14	CAISSGTGEDTQYF	TGTGCCATCAGTTCCGGGACAGGGGAAGATACGCAGTATTTT
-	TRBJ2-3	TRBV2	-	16	CASSMPRGRWRDTQYF	TGTGCCAGCAGTATGCCAAGGGGACGTTGGCGAGATACGCAGTATTTT
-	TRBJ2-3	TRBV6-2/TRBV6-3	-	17	CASSYDFRDPPVDTQYF	TGTGCCAGCAGTTATGATTTCAGGGACCCTCCCGTGGATACGCAGTATTTT
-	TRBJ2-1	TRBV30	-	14	CAWSFSGSYNEQFF	TGTGCCTGGAGTTTTAGCGGAAGCTACAATGAGCAGTTCTTC
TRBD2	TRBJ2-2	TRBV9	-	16	CASSVEGGGRRGELFF	TGTGCCAGCAGCGTAGAGGGAGGCGGGAGAAGAGGGGAGCTGTTTTTT
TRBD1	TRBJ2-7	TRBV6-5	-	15	CASSSGTGAAYEQYF	TGTGCCAGCAGTTCTGGGACAGGGGCCGCCTACGAGCAGTACTTC
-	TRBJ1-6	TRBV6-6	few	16	CASSSAPGFRGSPLHF	TGTGCCAGCAGTTCAGCCCCAGGGTTTCGTGGATCACCCCTCCACTTT
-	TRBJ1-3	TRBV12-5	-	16	CASGLVNQGNRNTIYF	TGTGCTAGTGGTTTGGTAAATCAGGGTAATAGAAACACCATATATTTT
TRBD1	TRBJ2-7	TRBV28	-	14	CASARTGGNNEQYF	TGTGCCAGCGCCCGGACAGGGGGTAACAACGAGCAGTACTTC
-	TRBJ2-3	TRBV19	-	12	CASQGYTDTQYF	TGTGCCAGTCAGGGATACACAGATACGCAGTATTTT
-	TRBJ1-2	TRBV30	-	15	CAWSTELRGNYGYTF	TGTGCCTGGAGTACCGAACTCAGGGGAAACTATGGCTACACCTTC
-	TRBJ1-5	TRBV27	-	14	CASSSRGGRGPQHF	TGTGCCAGCAGTTCTCGGGGGGGACGTGGGCCCCAGCATTTT
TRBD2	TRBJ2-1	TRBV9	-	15	CASSVELAVHNEQFF	TGTGCCAGCAGCGTAGAACTAGCGGTCCACAATGAGCAGTTCTTC
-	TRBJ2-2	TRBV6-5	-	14	CASRLQGNTGELFF	TGTGCCAGCAGACTACAGGGGAACACCGGGGAGCTGTTTTTT
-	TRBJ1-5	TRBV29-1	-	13	CSVEESGNQPQHF	TGCAGCGTTGAAGAATCCGGGAATCAGCCCCAGCATTTT
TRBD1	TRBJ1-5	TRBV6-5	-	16	CASSFPAGGSDQPQHF	TGTGCCAGCAGTTTCCCGGCAGGGGGATCCGATCAGCCCCAGCATTTT
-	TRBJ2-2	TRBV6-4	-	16	CASPPLASAHTGELFF	TGTGCCAGCCCCCCCCTGGCTAGCGCTCACACCGGGGAGCTGTTTTTT
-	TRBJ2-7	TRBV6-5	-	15	CASSYSPGGLHEQYF	TGTGCCAGCAGTTACTCCCCCGGCGGGCTCCACGAGCAGTACTTC
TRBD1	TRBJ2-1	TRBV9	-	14	CASSPGTEYNEQFF	TGTGCCAGCAGCCCAGGGACAGAATACAATGAGCAGTTCTTC
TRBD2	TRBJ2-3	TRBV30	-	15	CAWRGLAGDVDTQYF	TGTGCCTGGCGGGGACTAGCGGGAGACGTAGATACGCAGTATTTT
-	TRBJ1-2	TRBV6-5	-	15	CASSYSIGVVVGYTF	TGTGCCAGCAGTTACTCGATCGGGGTGGTAGTCGGCTACACCTTC
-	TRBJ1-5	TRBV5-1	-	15	CASSLSGVSNQPQHF	TGCGCCAGCAGCTTGTCCGGGGTAAGCAATCAGCCCCAGCATTTT
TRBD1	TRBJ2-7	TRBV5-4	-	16	CASSLAPGTATYEQYF	TGTGCCAGCAGCTTGGCCCCTGGGACAGCAACCTACGAGCAGTACTTC